The rows below give T cell receptor beta chains drawn from one sample of a study of response to subunit inactivated influenza vaccine. TCRdb analysed the RT-PCR reads with MiXCR anew, one entry per CDR3 protein. The sample yields more than 550,000 distinct CDR3 sequences, roughly 10% seen once. This specimen was PBMCs from blood, taken on the day of vaccination. These receptor sequences come from a man between 50 and 59 years old who received an inactivated influenza vaccine. Each CDR3 is given without its conserved first and last residue. Each record gives: CDR3 length, clone size, J gene, V gene, CDR3 protein. Part of the rows lack a size; the others show once, few, many or a class for expanded clones.

length: 14; size: NA; J: TRBJ1-6; V: TRBV4-2; CDR3: ASSQQEDRGSSPLH
length: 15; size: few; J: TRBJ2-2; V: TRBV7-2; CDR3: ASSLGGLAGGTGELF
length: 13; size: few; J: TRBJ1-6; V: TRBV6-2/TRBV6-3; CDR3: ASSYDSEANSPLH
length: 12; size: NA; J: TRBJ2-5; V: TRBV24-1; CDR3: ATWGTGGQETQY
length: 11; size: few; J: TRBJ1-1; V: TRBV6-2/TRBV6-3; CDR3: ASRPDRNTEAF
length: 11; size: few; J: TRBJ1-2; V: TRBV10-3; CDR3: AIGQGFGYGYT
length: 12; size: many; J: TRBJ2-3; V: TRBV12-3/TRBV12-4; CDR3: ASSPQSSSDTQY
length: 10; size: NA; J: TRBJ1-1; V: TRBV5-1; CDR3: ASSESGSEAF
length: 12; size: NA; J: TRBJ2-5; V: TRBV5-6; CDR3: ASSLVQGLETQY
length: 12; size: NA; J: TRBJ2-5; V: TRBV6-2/TRBV6-3; CDR3: ASSYRAGGETQY